The 30 T cell receptor beta chains presented below share a single source sample, sequenced in a study of T cell responses to AZD1222 COVID-19 vaccine. Profiled with immunoSEQ multiplex PCR; TCRdb holds only in-frame clones, not every one. The sample has 140,000 to 150,000 clones, 85% to 95% seen once. The source material was peripheral blood, sampled on day 0 of MenACWY control vaccination. These TCRs come from an adult in good health.

The chain links TRBV13 to TRBJ2-6; D is unresolved. The V end lost 0 bases, the J end lost 0 bases, and 6 bases lay between the germline ends. The germline CDR1 and CDR2 sequences are PRHDT and FYEKMQ (reference sequence). CDR3 length: 16 residues. The CDR3 region is CASSLGRNSGANVLTF. As DNA, the CDR3 is TGTGCCAGCAGCTTAGGACGAAACTCTGGGGCCAACGTCCTGACTTTC. The full variable domain, with the rest looked up from reference TRBV13 and TRBJ2-6, is AAGVIQSPRHLIKEKRETATLKCYPIPRHDTVYWYQQGPGQDPQFLISFYEKMQSDKGSIPDRFSAQQFSDYHSELNMSSLELGDSALYFCASSLGRNSGANVLTFGAGSRLTVL.

The V call is TRBV25-1, the J call TRBJ2-3, with 13 bases lining up with TRBD2. Germline assignment: CDR1 MGHDK and CDR2 SYGVNS. With V trimmed by 0 bases and J by 6 bases, 6 bases remained unmatched. The CDR3 extends over 17 amino acids. CDR3 region: CASSEYRTSGGLDTQYF. The DNA for the CDR3 is TGTGCCAGCAGTGAATATCGGACTAGCGGGGGATTGGATACGCAGTATTTT.

V and J are TRBV4-1 and TRBJ2-7, with TRBD2 matching over 10 bases. The CDR3 loop spans 16 amino acids. The V segment lost 0 bases and the J segment 3 bases; nucleotides outside the gene matches: 5. CDR1 MGHRA and CDR2 YSYEKL come from the germline V gene. Written as DNA, the CDR3 is TGCGCCAGCAGCCAAGATGGAGCTAGCGGGGGCTACGAGCAGTACTTC. Translating it yields CASSQDGASGGYEQYF.

The chain carries TRBV10-1 and TRBJ1-5; TRBD1 agrees at 7 bases. The germline V gene encodes CDR1 WNHNN and CDR2 SYGVQD (reference sequence). The CDR3 runs 14 residues. The V gene end was trimmed by 4 bases and the J gene end by 2 bases; junction bases not matched to a gene: 2. The CDR3 protein is CASSAGQGNQPQHF. In DNA, the CDR3 is TGCGCCAGCAGTGCAGGACAGGGCAATCAGCCCCAGCATTTT.

The gene calls are TRBV18 and TRBJ1-1; D is uncertain. The germline gives CDR1 KGHSH, CDR2 LQKENI. The CDR3 spans 16 residues. The V end was cut by 5 bases, the J end by 0 bases, with 16 bases between. The CDR3 nucleotides read TGTGCCAGCTCATCGGGAGGCCCGATAATGAACACTGAAGCTTTCTTT. Its protein product is CASSSGGPIMNTEAFF. Combining the CDR3 with reference TRBV18 and TRBJ1-1 gives the whole variable domain NAGVMQNPRHLVRRRGQEARLRCSPMKGHSHVYWYRQLPEEGLKFMVYLQKENIIDESGMPKERFSAEFPKEGPSILRIQQVVRGDSAAYFCASSSGGPIMNTEAFFGQGTRLTVV.

The chain joins TRBV27 to TRBJ2-3; 9 bases match TRBD2. Germline V gene lookup returns CDR1 MNHEY and CDR2 SMNVEV (reference sequence). CDR3 length equals 14 residues. J was trimmed by 3 bases and V by 6 bases; bases with no gene match: 4. The CDR3 loop is CASRTSGGTDTQYF. The CDR3 nucleotides read TGTGCCAGCAGGACTAGCGGCGGAACAGATACGCAGTATTTT.

The V gene is TRBV4-2, the J gene TRBJ2-7; perhaps TRBD1 as D (5 bases). Germline V CDR1 and CDR2: LGHNA, YNFKEQ. The CDR3 covers 15 residues. V shed 4 bases and J shed 3 bases, with 16 bases lying between them. The CDR3, as DNA: TGTGCCAGCAGCCCGTTAGACAGCATTGGCTACGAGCAGTACTTC. As protein: CASSPLDSIGYEQYF.

V usage is TRBV18 and J usage is TRBJ2-1; TRBD2 matches at 11 bases. This CDR3 contains 14 residues. Per germline, CDR1 KGHSH and CDR2 LQKENI. J was trimmed by 6 bases and V by 3 bases; bases with no gene match: 1. CDR3 sequence reads: CASSPTSGGNEQFF. The CDR3 bases are TGTGCCAGCTCACCTACTAGCGGGGGCAATGAGCAGTTCTTC.

The CDR3 here is CASRPEGGRVYGYTF. In nucleotides, the CDR3 is TGTGCCAGTAGGCCCGAAGGGGGTCGTGTCTATGGCTACACCTTC. The gene calls are TRBV19 and TRBJ1-2; a possible D gene is TRBD1 (6 bases). Germline-derived CDR1 and CDR2 are LNHDA and SQIVND (reference sequence). The V and J ends lost 6 bases and 4 bases respectively, with 18 bases between them. The CDR3 contains 15 residues. Full variable domain (remainder filled in from reference TRBV19 and TRBJ1-2): DGGITQSPKYLFRKEGQNVTLSCEQNLNHDAMYWYRQDPGQGLRLIYYSQIVNDFQKGDIAEGYSVSREKKESFPLTVTSAQKNPTAFYLCASRPEGGRVYGYTFGSGTRLTVV.

The rearrangement uses TRBV5-4 and TRBJ2-7, with D maybe TRBD1 (5 bases). Trimming left V 4 bases short and J 0 bases short, with 17 bases between. This CDR3 has 16 amino acids. In germline, CDR1 is SGHNT, CDR2 YYREEE (reference sequence). CDR3 amino acids: CASSPFVRTSSYEQYF. Here the CDR3 DNA reads TGTGCCAGCAGCCCATTCGTCCGGACAAGCTCCTACGAGCAGTACTTC. The variable domain in full, completed from reference TRBV5-4 and TRBJ2-7, reads ETGVTQSPTHLIKTRGQQVTLRCSSQSGHNTVSWYQQALGQGPQFIFQYYREEENGRGNFPPRFSGLQFPNYSSELNVNALELDDSALYLCASSPFVRTSSYEQYFGPGTRLTVT.

A word on this clone: Different DNA sequences within this sample yield the same CDR3. The chain couples TRBV2 to TRBJ1-5; D gene uncertain. The CDR3 totals 13 residues. V gave up 9 bases and J gave up 0 bases, with 9 bases separating them. The V gene's germline CDR1 is SNHLY and CDR2 FYNNEI. This CDR3 is CASDRDSNQPQHF. The DNA of the CDR3 is TGTGCCAGTGACCGGGATAGCAATCAGCCCCAGCATTTT.

The gene calls are TRBV14 and TRBJ2-3; perhaps D is TRBD1 or TRBD2 (5 bases each). The CDR3 is 14 residues long. Per germline, CDR1 SGHDN and CDR2 FVKESK. V was clipped by 6 bases and J by 2 bases, with 12 bases between them. CDR3 protein: CASRRREYTDTQYF. CDR3 DNA: TGTGCCAGCAGACGCAGGGAGTACACAGATACGCAGTATTTT.

The chain is built from TRBV7-8 and TRBJ1-4; maybe TRBD1 (5 bases). CDR3 size: 15 residues. Deletions cut 4 bases from V and 8 bases from J, with 17 bases between. The germline CDR1 and CDR2 sequences are SGHVS and FQNEAQ. The DNA of the CDR3 is TGTGCCAGCAGCTCGGGGGGACGACAAGGGGAAAAACTGTTTTTT. It specifies CASSSGGRQGEKLFF.

J is TRBJ2-7 and V is TRBV11-2; D is uncertain. The germline V and J ends were trimmed by 6 bases and 6 bases, with 9 bases remaining between them. The germline CDR1 and CDR2 sequences are SGHAT and FQNNGV. CDR3 length equals 11 residues. The CDR3 nucleotides read TGTGCCAGCAGAGTACGTGGCGAGCAGTACTTC. This gives the protein CASRVRGEQYF. Drawing the rest from reference TRBV11-2 and TRBJ2-7, the complete variable domain is EAGVAQSPRYKIIEKRQSVAFWCNPISGHATLYWYQQILGQGPKLLIQFQNNGVVDDSQLPKDRFSAERLKGVDSTLKIQPAKLEDSAVYLCASRVRGEQYFGPGTRLTVT.

The chain uses TRBV27 and TRBJ2-3; 7 bases agree with TRBD1. J lost 7 bases, V lost 3 bases, and 4 bases had no gene match. Germline values: CDR1 MNHEY, CDR2 SMNVEV (reference sequence). CDR3 size: 13 residues. CDR3 DNA: TGTGCCAGCAGTTTGAAGGGGGCGTATACGCAGTATTTT. This encodes CASSLKGAYTQYF.

The rearrangement uses TRBV6-6 and TRBJ1-6; 9 bases are a match to TRBD1. Trimming at V came to 5 bases and at J to 0 bases, leaving 2 bases not matched to a gene. The germline V gene has CDR1 MNHNY and CDR2 SVGAGI (reference sequence). The CDR3 spans 16 residues. CDR3 amino acids: CASSRQGDSYNSPLHF. CDR3 coding DNA: TGTGCCAGCAGTCGACAGGGGGACTCCTATAATTCACCCCTCCACTTT.

The V and J genes are TRBV5-4 and TRBJ1-1, with D possibly being TRBD1 (6 bases). Germline CDR1 SGHNT, CDR2 YYREEE (reference sequence). The ends were cut back, 0 bases at V and 7 bases at J, with 7 bases in the middle. This CDR3 spans 12 amino acids. For the CDR3, the DNA is TGTGCCAGCAGCTTGGACAGGGTTGAAGCTTTCTTT. Translated, it gives CASSLDRVEAFF.

This clone appeared once. The chain joins TRBV3-1 (or the pseudogene TRBV3-2) to TRBJ1-2, with unresolved D. The CDR3 covers 12 residues. Germline CDR1 LGHDT, CDR2 YNNKEL (reference sequence). Trimming removed 4 bases at V and 7 bases at J, with 10 bases between. The CDR3 loop reads CASSLPSGGYTF. The CDR3 DNA is TGTGCCAGCAGCCTCCCGTCGGGTGGCTACACCTTC.

This chain joins TRBV5-5 and TRBJ2-7; D gene ambiguous. V was cut by 2 bases and J by 3 bases, with 18 bases left in between. The CDR3 contains 16 residues. From germline, CDR1 is SGHKS and CDR2 YYEKEE (reference sequence). The CDR3 protein is CASSLLVTTVNYEQYF. In nucleotides, the CDR3 is TGTGCCAGCAGCTTATTAGTGACAACAGTTAACTACGAGCAGTACTTC.

This clone has just one count. The gene calls are TRBV6-5 and TRBJ2-5, with no clear D. Trimming stripped 2 bases from V and 6 bases from J, with 4 bases between. This CDR3 region has 11 residues. Germline V gene data show CDR1 as MNHEY and CDR2 as SVGAGI. CDR3 residues: CASSYAKTQYF. CDR3 bases: TGTGCCAGCAGTTACGCAAAGACCCAGTACTTC.

As to this clone: The junction shows a germline mismatch at one end, possibly a read error. The CDR3 region is CASSIGGYTEAFF. The CDR3 DNA follows: TGTGCCAGTAGCATAGGGGGGTACACTGAAGCTTTCTTT. This chain uses TRBV19 with TRBJ1-1, with D possibly being TRBD1 (6 bases). The CDR3 is made up of 13 amino acids. CDR1 is LNHDA, CDR2 SQIVND, per germline (reference sequence).

This clone was seen a few times. The V gene is TRBV19, the J gene TRBJ2-2, with 9 bases lining up with TRBD1. The CDR3 covers 14 residues. With 8 bases clipped from V and 0 bases from J, the junction kept 1 base outside the gene matches. The germline gives CDR1 LNHDA, CDR2 SQIVND (reference sequence). The CDR3 protein is CASGTGPNTGELFF. The CDR3 DNA sequence: TGTGCCAGTGGGACAGGGCCGAACACCGGGGAGCTGTTTTTT.

The rearrangement joins TRBV14 to TRBJ2-5; TRBD2 is a possible D gene (6 bases). The germline CDR1 and CDR2 sequences are SGHDN and FVKESK. Trimming removed 0 bases from V and 4 bases from J, with 21 bases in between. This CDR3 is built from 18 residues. The CDR3 DNA follows: TGTGCCAGCAGCCAAGATGCTCTCCGGGGAGGTAGTGGAGAGACCCAGTACTTC. As protein: CASSQDALRGGSGETQYF.

This chain connects TRBV6-4 to TRBJ2-7; 7 bases match TRBD2. Trimming cost V 3 bases and J 6 bases; bases outside gene matches: 8. Germline CDR1 is MRHNA and CDR2 is SNTAGT. The CDR3 spans 14 residues. CDR3 protein: CASSEGGTKCEQYF. The DNA for the CDR3 is TGTGCCAGCAGTGAAGGAGGGACTAAGTGCGAGCAGTACTTC.

This chain joins TRBV19 and TRBJ2-2; the D gene is possibly TRBD2 (6 bases). V lost 2 bases to trimming and J lost 6 bases, with 16 bases between them. Germline CDR1 is LNHDA and CDR2 is SQIVND (reference sequence). The CDR3 totals 16 residues. The CDR3 region has the DNA TGTGCCAGTAGTATACTGGGGGGAGCGCGGGCCGGGGAGCTGTTTTTT. Translation: CASSILGGARAGELFF.

The V and J genes are TRBV12-5 and TRBJ1-6; D gene uncertain. The germline CDR1 and CDR2 sequences are LGHNT and FRNRAP. The V and J ends lost 0 bases and 6 bases respectively, with 15 bases between them. The CDR3 is 17 residues long. The CDR3 spells CASGLVLLNTFNSPLHF. DNA of the CDR3: TGTGCTAGTGGTTTGGTACTGTTGAACACTTTTAATTCACCCCTCCACTTT. The entire variable domain, with the rest obtained from reference TRBV12-5 and TRBJ1-6, is as follows: DARVTQTPRHKVTEMGQEVTMRCQPILGHNTVFWYRQTMMQGLELLAYFRNRAPLDDSGMPKDRFSAEMPDATLATLKIQPSEPRDSAVYFCASGLVLLNTFNSPLHFGNGTRLTVT.

This chain joins TRBV2 and TRBJ1-1; no reliable D call. CDR1 is SNHLY, CDR2 FYNNEI, per germline. The CDR3 is 14 residues long. Trimming took 6 bases from V and 1 from J, leaving 12 bases between them. The CDR3 region is CASRAKTRNTEAFF. In DNA form, the CDR3 reads TGTGCCAGCAGGGCAAAGACAAGGAACACTGAAGCTTTCTTT.

CDR3 coding DNA: TGCGCCAGCAGCCTTAGTGACGGTGCTAACTATGGCTACACCTTC. Its protein is CASSLSDGANYGYTF. This chain links TRBV4-1 with TRBJ1-2; no definite D call. V lost 4 bases to trimming and J lost 0 bases, with 12 bases between them. Per germline, CDR1 MGHRA and CDR2 YSYEKL. This CDR3 has 15 amino acids.

This chain links TRBV6-5 with TRBJ2-3, with no clear D. Germline CDR1 is MNHEY and CDR2 is SVGAGI. This CDR3 is built from 15 residues. V was cut by 5 bases and J by 0 bases, with 12 bases left in between. The CDR3 is CASSLDATSTDTQYF. The CDR3 nucleotides read TGTGCCAGCAGTCTAGATGCAACTAGCACAGATACGCAGTATTTT.

The chain joins TRBV19 to TRBJ2-1, with D perhaps TRBD2 (7 bases). The CDR3 is 20 amino acids. Germline CDR1 is LNHDA and CDR2 is SQIVND (reference sequence). Between the trimmed V and J ends, which lost 3 bases and 0 bases, there was a span of 24 bases. The CDR3 region is CASSMGTGSGGGSSYNEQFF. The CDR3 DNA is TGTGCCAGTAGTATGGGAACAGGGAGCGGCGGCGGGAGCTCCTACAATGAGCAGTTCTTC.